The 3 T cell receptor beta chains below all came from one sample that was sequenced in a study of vaccination and CD4 T cells after COVID-19. The antigens of these receptors remain unknown. Treatment given: roughly 11-day PBMC culture with coronavirus spike peptide pools or control peptides (ViraFEST assay). The study sequenced cultured CD4+ T cell DNA using the Oncomine TCR Beta short-read assay. TCRdb re-analysed the PCR reads in MiXCR, keeping a single row per CDR3 protein. The sample has around 20,000 distinct CDR3 sequences; approximately 50% are singletons. Sample: CD4+ T cells from blood, cultured in vitro, taken after SARS-CoV-2 vaccination. These TCRs come from a human donor who had recovered from COVID-19.

A few counts support this clonotype. This chain joins TRBV19 and TRBJ1-5; D is perhaps TRBD1 (5 bases). Trimming shortened V by 7 bases and J by 3 bases, and 19 bases separated the two germline ends. The CDR3 has 16 residues. Germline V gene lookup returns CDR1 LNHDA and CDR2 SQIVND (reference sequence). CDR3 nucleotides: TGTGCCAGTACCCCCCGCCAGGGAATAGTCAATCAGCCCCAGCATTTT. As protein: CASTPRQGIVNQPQHF. Full variable domain (rest looked up from reference TRBV19 and TRBJ1-5): DGGITQSPKYLFRKEGQNVTLSCEQNLNHDAMYWYRQDPGQGLRLIYYSQIVNDFQKGDIAEGYSVSREKKESFPLTVTSAQKNPTAFYLCASTPRQGIVNQPQHFGDGTRLSIL.

This clonotype was picked up a small number of times. This rearrangement joins TRBV5-1 to TRBJ2-5, with D unresolved. The germline gives CDR1 SGHRS, CDR2 YFSETQ. Deletions cut 4 bases from V and 2 bases from J, with 12 bases between. The CDR3 loop spans 14 amino acids. The CDR3 coding sequence is TGCGCCAGCAGCCCCTTCGGGCAGCAAGAGACCCAGTACTTC. This sequence encodes CASSPFGQQETQYF. Filled out from reference TRBV5-1 and TRBJ2-5, the complete variable domain reads KAGVTQTPRYLIKTRGQQVTLSCSPISGHRSVSWYQQTPGQGLQFLFEYFSETQRNKGNFPGRFSGRQFSNSRSEMNVSTLELGDSALYLCASSPFGQQETQYFGPGTRLLVL.

This clonotype was picked up a small number of times. The rearrangement uses TRBV28 and TRBJ2-3; 7 bases fit TRBD2. CDR1 is MDHEN and CDR2 is SYDVKM in the germline V gene. V lost 6 bases to trimming and J lost 5 bases; unmatched junction nucleotides: 14. The CDR3 contains 16 residues. DNA of the CDR3: TGTGCCAGCAGGCCCTCTTTCGTCGGGGGGAAAGATACGCAGTATTTT. Translation: CASRPSFVGGKDTQYF.